What follows are 15 T cell receptor beta chains derived from one specimen sequenced in a study of cytomegalovirus exposure and HLA in healthy donors. Use of 60 Vbeta and 13 Jbeta primers characterized the PCR. Assay: immunoSEQ multiplex PCR; the TCRdb copy retains only in-frame clones and omits some. The sample has 82,000 or so clones, about a tenth seen once. The specimen sequenced was PBMCs. The receptors come from a man between 60 and 75 years old in good health and CMV-seropositive.

This clone showed up just a few times. CDR3 loop: CASSPVNYGYTF. CDR3 in DNA: TGTGCCAGCAGCCCTGTAAACTATGGCTACACCTTC. The chain recombines TRBV9 with TRBJ1-2, with D unresolved. Germline CDR1 is SGDLS and CDR2 is YYNGEE. CDR3 length: 12 residues. Trimming took off 4 bases at V and 2 bases at J, with 6 bases between the two ends.

This clone was picked up a small number of times. V is TRBV19 and J is TRBJ2-5; 8 positions match TRBD1. The ends lost 3 bases at V and 6 bases at J; junction bases unmatched: 6. CDR3 size: 14 residues. The germline V gene has CDR1 LNHDA and CDR2 SQIVND (reference sequence). The CDR3 sequence is CASSMTGAGKTQYF. The CDR3 nucleotides are TGTGCCAGTAGTATGACAGGGGCTGGGAAGACCCAGTACTTC.

The J gene is TRBJ1-1, the V gene TRBV4-1, with TRBD1 matching over 7 bases. With V trimmed by 6 bases and J by 11 bases, 9 bases remained unmatched. The CDR3 loop spans 12 amino acids. Germline assignment: CDR1 MGHRA and CDR2 YSYEKL. The CDR3 loop reads CASSNRDSKAFF. In nucleotides, the CDR3 is TGCGCCAGCAGTAACCGGGACAGTAAGGCTTTCTTT.

This sequence joins TRBV7-2 and TRBJ1-4; perhaps TRBD1 as D (6 bases). From germline, CDR1 is SGHTA and CDR2 FQGNSA. Between the trimmed V and J ends, which lost 2 bases and 3 bases, there was a span of 10 bases. This CDR3 region has 15 residues. The CDR3 region is CASSLFGQPNEKLFF. The DNA of the CDR3 is TGTGCCAGCAGCTTATTCGGACAGCCTAATGAAAAACTGTTTTTT.

This clone was picked up one time. V is TRBV4-1 and J is TRBJ2-1, with 7 bases aligning to TRBD2. This CDR3 is built from 16 residues. From germline, CDR1 is MGHRA and CDR2 YSYEKL. V gave up 0 bases and J gave up 3 bases; unmatched junction bases: 5. CDR3 coding DNA: TGCGCCAGCAGCCAAGAATCGAGCGGGGTCTACAATGAGCAGTTCTTC. Protein product: CASSQESSGVYNEQFF.

The sample holds a few counts of this clone. The V and J genes are TRBV19 and TRBJ2-2; tentatively, D is TRBD2 (6 bases). The germline V and J ends were trimmed by 3 bases and 8 bases, with 16 bases remaining between them. There are 15 residues in the CDR3. The V gene's germline CDR1 is LNHDA and CDR2 SQIVND (reference sequence). In DNA form, the CDR3 reads TGTGCCAGTAGTATGGAGCGGGCCTCGGGGGGGGAGCTGTTTTTT. Protein product: CASSMERASGGELFF.

This clone was seen a handful of times. V usage is TRBV30 and J usage is TRBJ1-5, with a possible D match to TRBD1 (6 bases). Trimming pared 1 base from V and 2 bases from J, leaving 9 bases between. The CDR3 has 14 amino acids. Germline values: CDR1 GTSNPN, CDR2 SVGIG (reference sequence). The CDR3 spells CAWSGPGGNQPQHF. CDR3 bases: TGTGCCTGGAGTGGGCCAGGGGGCAATCAGCCCCAGCATTTT.

This clone turned up a few times. CDR3: CASKPGLAVQETQYF. CDR3 in DNA: TGTGCCAGCAAACCAGGACTAGCGGTACAAGAGACCCAGTACTTC. This sequence joins TRBV6-1 and TRBJ2-5; TRBD2 matches at 10 bases. The germline CDR1 and CDR2 sequences are MNHNS and SASEGT. With V trimmed by 7 bases and J by 2 bases, 7 bases remained unmatched. The CDR3 totals 15 residues.

This clone came up many times. The J gene is TRBJ2-7, the V gene TRBV28, with 7 bases fitting TRBD1. The CDR3 totals 13 residues. Germline-derived CDR1 and CDR2 are MDHEN and SYDVKM. With V trimmed by 5 bases and J by 10 bases, 11 bases remained unmatched. The DNA for the CDR3 is TGTGCCAGCAGTCCATTGACAGGGTCACGCCAGTACGTC. This translates into CASSPLTGSRQYV.

The chain links TRBV11-2 to TRBJ1-1, with no clear D. CDR1 SGHAT and CDR2 FQNNGV come from the germline V gene. The CDR3 sequence is 13 residues long. V was cut by 3 bases and J by 1 base, with 6 bases left in between. In DNA form, the CDR3 reads TGTGCCAGCAGCTTGGGAGGGAACACTGAAGCTTTCTTT. It encodes CASSLGGNTEAFF.

The chain carries TRBV30 and TRBJ2-2; D is ambiguous. V gave up 6 bases and J gave up 0 bases, with 17 bases separating them. The germline gives CDR1 GTSNPN, CDR2 SVGIG (reference sequence). This CDR3 is 16 amino acids long. CDR3 residues: CACTHARVTNTGELFF. The CDR3 DNA follows: TGTGCCTGCACCCATGCCCGGGTTACGAACACCGGGGAGCTGTTTTTT. Drawing the rest from reference TRBV30 and TRBJ2-2, the complete variable domain is SQTIHQWPATLVQPVGSPLSLECTVEGTSNPNLYWYRQAAGRGLQLLFYSVGIGQISSEVPQNLSASRPQDRQFILSSKKLLLSDSGFYLCACTHARVTNTGELFFGEGSRLTVL.

V usage is TRBV30 and J usage is TRBJ2-3, with a possible D match to TRBD2 (5 bases). The germline V gene encodes CDR1 GTSNPN and CDR2 SVGIG (reference sequence). V was pared by 5 bases and J by 1 base, with 10 bases between. There are 13 residues in the CDR3. CDR3 sequence reads: CAWSGKGTDTQYF. CDR3 DNA: TGTGCCTGGTCGGGAAAGGGCACAGATACGCAGTATTTT.

This clone has only a few counts. This rearrangement joins TRBV5-4 to TRBJ1-2, with D hard to call. Germline lookup yields CDR1 SGHNT and CDR2 YYREEE (reference sequence). Deletions cut 3 bases from V and 8 bases from J, with 14 bases between. The CDR3 covers 13 residues. The CDR3: CASSWDTTGGYTF. The DNA for the CDR3 is TGTGCCAGCAGCTGGGATACCACGGGGGGCTACACCTTC.

This clone was seen a few times. This chain joins TRBV7-9 and TRBJ1-6; the match to TRBD1 covers 8 bases. V shed 8 bases and J 8 bases; nucleotides not matched to a gene: 5. This CDR3 has 13 amino acids. Germline V gene sequence: CDR1 SEHNR, CDR2 FQNEAQ (reference sequence). Here the CDR3 DNA reads TGTGCCAGCCGATCGACAGGGGATTCACCCCTCCACTTT. Protein sequence: CASRSTGDSPLHF.

The sample holds a few counts of this clone. The V call is TRBV7-2, the J call TRBJ2-3, with 10 positions matching TRBD2. This CDR3 has 15 residues. Trimming at V came to 5 bases and at J to 6 bases, leaving 8 bases not matched to a gene. Germline CDR1 SGHTA, CDR2 FQGNSA. CDR3 sequence: CASSKGLSGGDTQYF. The CDR3 region has the DNA TGTGCCAGCAGCAAAGGCCTTAGCGGGGGGGATACGCAGTATTTT.